The present entry profiles one TCR beta chain with its context. Its antigen target is currently unknown. No per-base quality is available; no much larger clone lies one base away. The library came from 5' RACE. Sequenced using an Illumina HiSeq 2000. Template switching introduced a universal primer binding site; the final cDNA contained a unique molecular identifier, enabling accurate counting of TCR cDNA molecules. Specific primers in the conserved constant-segment region were used to synthesize first-strand cDNA for TCR alpha and beta chains. Each cDNA library was double barcoded, with a SMART-Mk sample barcode plus Illumina barcodes, to control for contamination. TruSeq adapter sequences, together with Illumina sample barcodes, were added in two successive PCR steps. Sequencing of the TCR alpha and beta cDNA libraries was done on the Illumina HiSeq platform using custom primers. In the source study's methods: MiGEC processed the raw reads to extract unique molecular identifiers, while MiXCR was used to determine the CDR3 positions. For each individual, recombination models were inferred using an EM algorithm with the repgenHMM and IGoR tools. The analysis of shared clonotypes was done with the tcR package in R, with sharing normalized by the product of cloneset sizes. To study raw recombination free of thymic and clonal selection effects, out-of-frame nonproductive sequences were analyzed. Using fastp trimming at Q25 and MiXCR clonotype assembly, TCRdb reanalyzed the public sequencing data and kept in-frame beta chains. Each entry merges the rows of one CDR3 protein and shows their most common DNA and genes. These V and J calls originate from TCRdb's pipeline instead of the authors' own analysis. Present in this sample are 450,000 to 650,000 distinct CDR3 sequences, 15% of which were seen just once. Around 0.48% of the sample lies in the top ten.

Every donor was a healthy Caucasian. Three pairs of female monozygotic twins, all aged about 18 to 30 years, made up the twin cohort. Positive isolation kits from Invitrogen were used to isolate CD4+ and CD8+ T cell populations. This entry belongs to a study of identical twins (dated by TCRdb to 2016 to 2017). Notes on the research overall: TCR alpha and beta repertoires from monozygotic twins, unrelated adults of various ages and cord blood were deep-sequenced to test whether fetal clonotypes persist. Replicate twin experiments were performed at different times using different library preparation protocols to rule out contamination. What the work shows at the level of the full study, not this receptor alone: In monozygotic twins, recombination models systematically underestimated out-of-frame TCR alpha sharing, but the models matched the sharing seen between unrelated individuals. Excess twin sharing in beta out-of-frame sequences was weaker because fewer shared sequences lowered the signal-to-noise ratio. Zero-insertion analyses could be partly confounded by invariant T cells such as MAIT and iNKT, although diverse VJ usage argued against such confounding for most clonotypes. Fewer insertions were carried by abundant cord blood beta clonotypes, a similar but weaker trend appeared in young adult naive repertoires, and no such trend appeared in memory repertoires. Because the same donors could not be followed over many years, the conclusions depended on cross-sectional statistical analysis. Compared with coincidental sharing between unrelated individuals, an excess of low generation-probability sequences was observed among out-of-frame TCR alpha sequences shared between twins.

CDR1 and CDR2, per the germline V gene (reference sequence), are LGHDT and YNNKEL. V and J are truncated by 4 bases and 3 bases respectively, leaving an intervening sequence of 10 bases. The CDR3 runs 14 residues from the cysteine to the phenylalanine. Just the 42-base CDR3 DNA is kept, in frame starting at base 1. The same data also contributed to another study, on yellow fever vaccine responses in identical twins. In that second paper, the authors write: The authors reported that the T cell response to vaccination in identical twins appeared partly convergent and partly personalized. The study precisely tracked vaccine-responding T cell clones in identical twins.

Sequenced material: CD4+ T cells sorted from blood. This clonotype was sampled from a young woman in good health. The V gene is TRBV3-1 and the J gene is TRBJ2-1, with an unclear D gene assignment. The nucleotides read TGTGCCAGCAGCCCGGTTGGGAACTACAATGAGCAGTTCTTC. Its protein is CASSPVGNYNEQFF.